These T cell receptor beta chains were read from a single sample in a study of human T cells and chemical hapten exposure. TCRdb processed the RACE reads anew with MiXCR; each CDR3 protein has one entry. In the table there are more than 100,000 distinct CDR3 sequences, around 11% of which are singletons. This sample comprised whole blood, obtained in connection with sensitization to the hapten diphenylcyclopropenone (DPC). The receptors were sampled from a woman aged 45-65 years with alopecia areata. Some clones in this sample may be carry-over from other donors' samples. CDR3s include the opening cysteine and the closing phenylalanine or tryptophan. A D gene is named only where the DNA matches it firmly. Some rows have no size entry. The others give once, few or many, or a class for an expanded clone.

j_gene	d_gene	v_gene	abundance	CDR3nt	CDR3aa
TRBJ1-5	NA	TRBV4-2	NA	TGTGCCAGCAGCCTAAGGATCCTTCAGCCCCAGCATTTT	CASSLRILQPQHF
TRBJ1-1	NA	TRBV5-6	many	TGTGCCAGCAGCTTGGCCTGGTCCGCCAACACTGAAGCTTTCTTT	CASSLAWSANTEAFF
TRBJ2-5	NA	TRBV23-1	NA	TGCGCCAGAAGAATAGGGGGGGGGAAAGAGACCCAGTACTTC	CARRIGGGKETQYF
TRBJ2-7	NA	TRBV21-1	many	TGTGCCAGCCCACCCATTCCGGGACAGAAGTCCTACGAGCAGTACTTC	CASPPIPGQKSYEQYF
TRBJ1-5	NA	TRBV4-1	NA	TGCGCCAGCAGCCAAGATAACCGGGCTAGCAATCAGCCCCAGCATTTT	CASSQDNRASNQPQHF
TRBJ1-1	NA	TRBV7-9	few	TGTGCCAGCAACCAAGACGGAGTCCCTGAAGCTTTCTTT	CASNQDGVPEAFF
TRBJ2-7	NA	TRBV20-1	NA	TGCAGTGCTAGAGTAGGTAGGGGGAACTCCTACGAGCAGTACTTC	CSARVGRGNSYEQYF
TRBJ1-2	TRBD1	TRBV4-1	NA	TGCGCCAGCAGCCGATTAGACGGGACAGGCTGCAGGGGAGGCTATGGCTACACCTTC	CASSRLDGTGCRGGYGYTF
TRBJ1-1	NA	TRBV9	few	TGTGCCAGCAGCGGGGTCGGCACTGAAGCTTTCTTT	CASSGVGTEAFF
TRBJ1-3	NA	TRBV6-6	NA	TGTGCCAGCAGTTACTCGAGATCCCACAGGCGTTCGGGAAACACCATATATTTT	CASSYSRSHRRSGNTIYF
TRBJ2-3	TRBD2	TRBV10-3	few	TGTGCCACCCTTGGACTAGCGGGGGGAACAGATACGCAGTATTTT	CATLGLAGGTDTQYF
TRBJ2-3	NA	TRBV6-1	many	TGTGCCAGCAGTGAATGGAGGGGGCAGGATACGCAGTATTTT	CASSEWRGQDTQYF
TRBJ2-7	NA	TRBV10-3	few	TGTGCCATCACCCCGGGACCGATGAGCTCCTACGAGCAGTACTTC	CAITPGPMSSYEQYF
TRBJ2-7	TRBD2	TRBV6-6	many	TGTGCCAGCAGTTATGGGAGGACTAGCGGTTCTGAGCAGTACTTC	CASSYGRTSGSEQYF
TRBJ1-2	NA	TRBV14	NA	TGTGCCAGCAGCCAAGTGGCGGGGGGCGATGGCTACACCTTC	CASSQVAGGDGYTF
TRBJ1-2	NA	TRBV6-2/TRBV6-3	NA	TGTGCCAGCAGGCGCTCCCAGGCGGCGGACGGCTACACCTTC	CASRRSQAADGYTF
TRBJ2-1	NA	TRBV7-2	NA	TGTGCCAGCCATAGCGCCATCACTGGGAATGAGCAGTTCTTC	CASHSAITGNEQFF
TRBJ1-5	NA	TRBV4-1	many	TGCGCCAGCAGCCAAGACAGGGGTAATCAGCCCCAGCATTTT	CASSQDRGNQPQHF
TRBJ1-1	TRBD1	TRBV11-2	few	TGTGCCAGCAGACGAGAACAGGGGTACACTGAAGCTTTCTTT	CASRREQGYTEAFF
TRBJ2-1	NA	TRBV12-3/TRBV12-4	NA	TGTGCCAGCAGTTTACGGTATGAGCAGTTCTTC	CASSLRYEQFF
TRBJ1-1	NA	TRBV18	NA	TGTGCCAGCCTACGTTCCGGGGACACTGAAGCTTTCTTT	CASLRSGDTEAFF
TRBJ2-6	NA	TRBV29-1	NA	TGCAGCGCGGGAGTGTCCGGGGCCAACGTCCTGACTTTC	CSAGVSGANVLTF
TRBJ2-3	TRBD2	TRBV5-1	many	TGCGCCAGCAGCTTGGAGTTAAGCGGGGCCCTCCCAGATACGCAGTATTTT	CASSLELSGALPDTQYF
TRBJ2-7	NA	TRBV10-3	NA	TGTGCCATCAGTGAGGATGAGCCTCCGACGAGGGAGCAGTACTTC	CAISEDEPPTREQYF
TRBJ2-3	TRBD2	TRBV10-2	few	TGCGCCAGCAGAAGAAGCGGGAGGACAGATACGCAGTATTTT	CASRRSGRTDTQYF
TRBJ1-1	NA	TRBV9	NA	TGTGCCAGCAGCGTTATTCAGGGCGGGACTGAAGCTTTCTTT	CASSVIQGGTEAFF
TRBJ1-2	TRBD1	TRBV13	few	TGTGCCAGCAGCCCCGACAGGGGGGAAGGCTATGGCTACACCTTC	CASSPDRGEGYGYTF
TRBJ1-1	NA	TRBV7-9	NA	TGTGCCAGCAGCCTAGAAAACAGGGCAGAAGCTTTCTTT	CASSLENRAEAFF
TRBJ2-5	NA	TRBV5-1	few	TGCGCCAGCAGCCCCGGGACCCAAGAGACCCAGTACTTC	CASSPGTQETQYF